This TCR beta chain is drawn from a study of chemoradiotherapy in HPV16-positive cancers. Data came from immunoSEQ multiplex PCR; TCRdb stores just in-frame clones and leaves some out. The data contain about 21,000 clones, approximately 83% of them seen just once; the ten biggest clones take up 4.6%. Trimming shortened V by 2 bases and J by 3 bases, and 14 bases separated the two germline ends. The germline V gene encodes CDR1 SGHNT and CDR2 YYREEE (reference sequence). The CDR3 totals 15 residues. This specimen consisted of blood, obtained from a patient who underwent chemoradiotherapy. The rearrangement joins TRBV5-4 to TRBJ2-5, with D uncertain. The sequence was collected from a human donor with HPV-associated anogenital cancer. CDR3 in DNA: TGTGCCAGCAGCTTCCCCCCCATGAACGAAGAGACCCAGTACTTC. Its translation: CASSFPPMNEETQYF.